These T cell receptor beta chains were read from a single sample in a study of cytomegalovirus exposure and HLA in healthy donors. The assay was immunoSEQ multiplex PCR, and TCRdb's table has in-frame clones only and misses some. Its listing shows 100,000 to 150,000 clones. The sequencing sample was made of PBMCs. The receptors shown here come from a man aged 25-45 years in good health and CMV-seronegative. Both conserved end residues are trimmed from each CDR3.

length,V,CDR3
13,TRBV27,ASSSGTENTGELF
14,TRBV4-1,ASSQARGTGAEKLF
12,TRBV28,ASSYGGQFYEQY
13,TRBV5-8,ASRAPRIMNTEAF
13,TRBV28,ASTPLGLGNQPQH
14,TRBV5-1,ASSLEGATSTDTQY
12,TRBV7-2,ASSQDRGPYGYT
10,TRBV27,ASSAGRETQY
12,TRBV29-1,SVLWSRGLGEQF
13,TRBV5-4,ASSPTRGPYTEAF
13,TRBV5-6,ASSLGLAGGNEQF
11,TRBV9,ASSVDGNTEAF
14,TRBV5-6,ASSLALGLASDTQY
13,TRBV19,ASSTASGVGDTQY
12,TRBV18,ASSSGTGYLEQY
13,TRBV6-5,ASSSSRASNQPQH
13,TRBV19,ASLPAGDFTGELF
13,TRBV9,ASSLKAGMGETQY
11,TRBV28,ASSLRGAHGYT
15,TRBV4-1,ASSQDPTGGSLYGYT
14,TRBV9,ASSVDDRATTGELF
13,TRBV7-9,ASTPPSGTQETQY
11,TRBV6-1,ASSPGLSYEQY
10,TRBV29-1,SVVRERTEAF
13,TRBV6-1,ASSSPGQGYYEQF
12,TRBV2,ASSELRGFDEQF
10,TRBV28,ASSRPPGEQF
11,TRBV28,ASSPGQNYEQY
15,TRBV19,ASSMGDGGRSSYEQY
11,TRBV6-1,ASNQGGGDEQY
12,TRBV4-1,ASRGPLMNTEAF
12,TRBV9,ASSVQGADTEAF
13,TRBV5-1,ASSSRGAGGYEQY
11,TRBV11-2,ASSQNRGQEAF
13,TRBV4-2,ASSQIAADSYEQY
11,TRBV19,ASSMAGDQPRH
15,TRBV5-4,ASSSKLQGGGYNEQF
12,TRBV4-1,ASSQDWQGDEQY
13,TRBV2,ASRETSTSGNEQF
10,TRBV18,ASSTGGTEAF